These 17 T cell receptor beta chains were all obtained from the same sample, sequenced in a study of T cells after posttransplantation cyclophosphamide. Sequencing used immunoSEQ multiplex PCR; TCRdb keeps in-frame clones, though not all of them. The repertoire has about 7,800 clones, 90% of them found once; the top ten carry about 1.2%. Treatment was busulfan-fludarabine conditioning, a marrow graft, and cyclophosphamide on days +3 and +4. Sequenced here: CD4+ T cells sorted from blood, sampled 1404 days after allogeneic stem cell transplant with posttransplant cyclophosphamide. The receptor set was obtained from a female patient in her fifties or sixties who received an allogeneic stem cell transplant from a related donor, was CMV-positive, and had no GVHD. Among the T cells, some may be from the graft donor.

The V call is TRBV29-1, the J call TRBJ2-7; D is possibly TRBD2 (5 bases). V shed 4 bases and J shed 8 bases, with 12 bases lying between them. Germline V gene sequence: CDR1 SQVTM, CDR2 ANQGSEA. This CDR3 comprises 11 residues. CDR3 nucleotide sequence: TGCAGCGTTGGGGGAGCTGGACAGCAGTACTTC. Residues: CSVGGAGQQYF.

This clone has just one count. In DNA form, the CDR3 reads TGTGCCAGCAGGGGGACTAGCGGGAGGGAGGGTTTTTCCTACGAGCAGTACTTC. It is translated as CASRGTSGREGFSYEQYF. The V gene is TRBV7-7, the J gene TRBJ2-7; 16 bases align to TRBD2. The CDR3 has 18 amino acids. Germline CDR1 SSHAT, CDR2 FNYEAQ (reference sequence). After removal of 6 bases from V and 1 base from J, the junction contained 9 bases not matched to a gene. Full variable domain (remainder filled in from reference TRBV7-7 and TRBJ2-7): GAGVSQSPRYKVTKRGQDVTLRCDPISSHATLYWYQQALGQGPEFLTYFNYEAQPDKSGLPSDRFSAERPEGSISTLTIQRTEQRDSAMYRCASRGTSGREGFSYEQYFGPGTRLTVT.

The chain uses TRBV5-1 and TRBJ1-1; D remains ambiguous. Trimming left V 1 base short and J 1 base short, with 5 bases between. Germline V lookup: CDR1 SGHRS, CDR2 YFSETQ. This CDR3 spans 13 amino acids. The CDR3 reads CASSLLGNTEAFF. The DNA of the CDR3 is TGCGCCAGCAGCTTGCTCGGGAACACTGAAGCTTTCTTT. Drawing the rest from reference TRBV5-1 and TRBJ1-1, the complete variable domain is KAGVTQTPRYLIKTRGQQVTLSCSPISGHRSVSWYQQTPGQGLQFLFEYFSETQRNKGNFPGRFSGRQFSNSRSEMNVSTLELGDSALYLCASSLLGNTEAFFGQGTRLTVV.

The V call is TRBV27, the J call TRBJ1-1; 9 nucleotides line up with TRBD1. From germline, CDR1 is MNHEY and CDR2 SMNVEV (reference sequence). The J segment lost 6 bases and the V segment lost 8 bases, leaving 13 bases of the junction unmatched. CDR3 length: 15 amino acids. The CDR3 DNA reads TGTGCCAGCCTGAACCCGGGACAGGGTACCCCTGAAGCTTTCTTT. Its protein is CASLNPGQGTPEAFF.

This clone was seen just once. This chain links TRBV28 with TRBJ1-2; D call uncertain. Germline V gene data show CDR1 as MDHEN and CDR2 as SYDVKM. This CDR3 has 14 residues. Trimming stripped 4 bases from V and 1 base from J, with 10 bases between. The CDR3 bases are TGTGCCAGCAGTTCGAGCCCGATTAACTATGGCTACACCTTC. Translation: CASSSSPINYGYTF.

This clone was observed a single time. This rearrangement joins TRBV4-2 to TRBJ2-7; 10 bases map to TRBD1. The CDR3 is 15 amino acids. Per germline, CDR1 LGHNA and CDR2 YNFKEQ. J was trimmed by 0 bases and V by 4 bases; bases with no gene match: 3. The CDR3 protein is CASSPRDRGSYEQYF. The CDR3, as DNA: TGTGCCAGCAGCCCGAGGGACAGGGGCTCCTACGAGCAGTACTTC.

With respect to this clone: This sample includes further DNA sequences coding for the same CDR3. The chain employs TRBV5-1 and TRBJ2-3, with 7 nucleotides matching TRBD1. V shed 0 bases and J 1 base; nucleotides not matched to a gene: 2. The CDR3 totals 15 residues. The germline gives CDR1 SGHRS, CDR2 YFSETQ. The CDR3 nucleotides are TGCGCCAGCAGCTTGGCCGGACAGGGCACAGATACGCAGTATTTT. Translating gives CASSLAGQGTDTQYF.

The J gene is TRBJ1-1, the V gene TRBV30; no definite D call. Trimming stripped 6 bases from V and 2 bases from J, with 19 bases between. CDR3 size: 15 residues. Germline CDR1 GTSNPN, CDR2 SVGIG (reference sequence). The CDR3 protein is CACFPPRGLNTEAFF. Here the CDR3 DNA reads TGTGCCTGTTTTCCCCCCAGAGGGTTAAACACTGAAGCTTTCTTT.

This chain joins TRBV28 and TRBJ2-3, with 10 bases aligning to TRBD2. Germline values: CDR1 MDHEN, CDR2 SYDVKM. V lost 5 bases to trimming and J lost 5 bases; unmatched junction nucleotides: 7. This CDR3 spans 15 amino acids. CDR3: CASSPGTSEGDTQYF. The CDR3 DNA reads as TGTGCCAGCAGTCCGGGGACTAGCGAGGGAGATACGCAGTATTTT.

V usage is TRBV25-1 and J usage is TRBJ1-5; tentatively, D is TRBD1 (6 bases). Germline-derived CDR1 and CDR2 are MGHDK and SYGVNS. The CDR3 is 14 residues long. V lost 6 bases and J 3 bases, leaving 12 bases between the germline ends. The CDR3 region is CASSVQGPNQPQHF. The CDR3 DNA follows: TGTGCCAGCAGCGTCCAGGGGCCCAATCAGCCCCAGCATTTT.

This clone was seen a single time. The V call is TRBV7-2, the J call TRBJ1-4; maybe TRBD1 (5 bases). This CDR3 region has 17 residues. From germline, CDR1 is SGHTA and CDR2 FQGNSA. The V end was cut by 5 bases, the J end by 7 bases, with 23 bases between. The CDR3 DNA is TGTGCCAGCAGCCACCGACAGCGCGGGGGGAGGGGTGAAAAACTGTTTTTT. Amino acids: CASSHRQRGGRGEKLFF.

The genes are TRBV6-5 and TRBJ1-2; D remains unclear. Per germline, CDR1 MNHEY and CDR2 SVGAGI. The CDR3 loop spans 14 amino acids. Trimming took 0 bases from V and 11 from J, leaving 16 bases between them. CDR3 protein: CASSYSLRLRAYTF. CDR3 DNA sequence: TGTGCCAGCAGTTACTCGCTAAGACTGAGGGCATACACCTTC.

The J gene is TRBJ2-5, the V gene TRBV11-2; a possible D gene is TRBD1 (5 bases). The CDR3 spans 15 residues. V shed 1 base and J shed 2 bases, with 11 bases lying between them. CDR1 is SGHAT and CDR2 is FQNNGV in the germline V gene. CDR3 amino acids: CASSLVGHTQETQYF. In nucleotides, the CDR3 is TGTGCCAGCAGCTTAGTAGGACACACTCAAGAGACCCAGTACTTC.

This clone was found once. V and J are TRBV7-2 and TRBJ2-5, with 11 bases fitting TRBD1. Germline loops: CDR1 SGHTA, CDR2 FQGNSA. J was trimmed by 4 bases and V by 5 bases; bases with no gene match: 6. The CDR3 covers 15 residues. CDR3 sequence reads: CASSSPGQGGETQYF. CDR3 sequence (DNA): TGTGCCAGCAGCAGTCCGGGACAGGGGGGAGAGACCCAGTACTTC.

The chain combines TRBV7-9 with TRBJ2-5; D is possibly TRBD2 (5 bases). The CDR3 loop spans 16 amino acids. The ends were cut back, 3 bases at V and 1 base at J, with 15 bases in the middle. Germline loops: CDR1 SEHNR, CDR2 FQNEAQ (reference sequence). The CDR3 region has the DNA TGTGCCAGCAGCTTCCTCCTCGGGGTAATCCAAGAGACCCAGTACTTC. Translated: CASSFLLGVIQETQYF. Filled out from reference TRBV7-9 and TRBJ2-5, the complete variable domain reads DTGVSQNPRHKITKRGQNVTFRCDPISEHNRLYWYRQTLGQGPEFLTYFQNEAQLEKSRLLSDRFSAERPKGSFSTLEIQRTEQGDSAMYLCASSFLLGVIQETQYFGPGTRLLVL.

The genes are TRBV18 and TRBJ2-5, with TRBD2 as a possible D gene (6 bases). The germline V gene encodes CDR1 KGHSH and CDR2 LQKENI. The CDR3 runs to 13 residues. V lost 3 bases and J 1 base, leaving 6 bases between the germline ends. The CDR3 sequence: CASSPGGQETQYF. As DNA, the CDR3 is TGTGCCAGCTCACCGGGGGGCCAAGAGACCCAGTACTTC.

The V and J genes are TRBV19 and TRBJ2-3, with a possible D match to TRBD2 (6 bases). V lost 1 base, J lost 4 bases, and 9 bases lay in between. The CDR3 totals 14 residues. Germline lookup yields CDR1 LNHDA and CDR2 SQIVND (reference sequence). CDR3 sequence reads: CASSIVRDSDTQYF. DNA of the CDR3: TGTGCCAGTAGTATAGTGCGGGATTCAGATACGCAGTATTTT.